The 31 T cell receptor beta chains in this list originate from one sample, sequenced in a study of blood T cell repertoires in COVID-19. Using immunoSEQ multiplex PCR, the repertoire was profiled, and TCRdb retains in-frame clones only, with some absent. The sample records about 310,000 clones, roughly 90% being singletons. The sample comprised PBMCs or T cells enriched from blood (not recorded which). These receptors were collected from a woman younger than 45 who had recovered from COVID-19.

The chain employs TRBV10-3 and TRBJ2-5; 9 bases agree with TRBD1. Germline values: CDR1 ENHRY, CDR2 SYGVKD. The trim removed 3 bases at V and 4 bases at J, leaving 3 bases unmatched. The CDR3 contains 14 residues. CDR3 amino acids: CAISDGTGIETQYF. In DNA, the CDR3 is TGTGCCATCAGTGATGGGACAGGGATAGAGACCCAGTACTTC.

This chain links TRBV5-4 with TRBJ2-5, with TRBD2 as a possible D gene (7 bases). This CDR3 region has 14 residues. With 1 base removed from V and 1 base from J, the gap between germline ends came to 8 bases. CDR1 and CDR2 (germline): SGHNT, YYREEE (reference sequence). Here the CDR3 reads CASSLRGAQETQYF. DNA for the CDR3: TGTGCCAGCAGCTTGCGGGGGGCCCAAGAGACCCAGTACTTC. The variable domain in full, with the rest retrieved from reference TRBV5-4 and TRBJ2-5, is ETGVTQSPTHLIKTRGQQVTLRCSSQSGHNTVSWYQQALGQGPQFIFQYYREEENGRGNFPPRFSGLQFPNYSSELNVNALELDDSALYLCASSLRGAQETQYFGPGTRLLVL.

The rearrangement links TRBV29-1 to TRBJ2-7; 9 bases agree with TRBD1. V was clipped by 4 bases and J by 3 bases; unmatched bases: 4. The germline CDR1 and CDR2 sequences are SQVTM and ANQGSEA. The CDR3 has 13 residues. The DNA of the CDR3 is TGCAGCGTTGGAGCGGACAGGGGCTACGAGCAGTACTTC. Encoded protein: CSVGADRGYEQYF.

This chain joins TRBV5-1 and TRBJ2-5; the D gene is possibly TRBD2 (6 bases). CDR3 length equals 19 residues. From germline, CDR1 is SGHRS and CDR2 YFSETQ. Trimming removed 2 bases at V and 0 bases at J, with 23 bases between. The CDR3: CASSFGAARTTYYQETQYF. CDR3 nucleotide sequence: TGCGCCAGCAGCTTTGGGGCAGCCCGGACTACCTATTACCAAGAGACCCAGTACTTC.

The DNA of the CDR3 is TGTGCCAGCAGTCTGTACGCCGGGACAGGGGCTAGCAATCAGCCCCAGCATTTT. It is translated as CASSLYAGTGASNQPQHF. The J gene is TRBJ1-5, the V gene TRBV27; 10 bases line up with TRBD1. After removal of 5 bases from V and 0 bases from J, the junction contained 10 bases not matched to a gene. Germline V gene sequence: CDR1 MNHEY, CDR2 SMNVEV (reference sequence). This CDR3 contains 18 residues.

This sequence joins TRBV3-1 (or the pseudogene TRBV3-2) and TRBJ2-2, with TRBD2 matching over 7 bases. Germline V gene lookup returns CDR1 LGHDT and CDR2 YNNKEL (reference sequence). The CDR3 loop spans 15 amino acids. Trimming removed 6 bases from V and 7 bases from J; junction bases left unmatched: 11. The CDR3 DNA sequence: TGTGCCAGCAGGGAGCCGGGACTAAGGTTCGGGGAGCTGTTTTTT. Protein sequence: CASREPGLRFGELFF.

The V gene is TRBV6-2 or TRBV6-3, the J gene TRBJ1-5; D is unclear. CDR1 and CDR2 from the germline V gene are MNHEY and SVGEGT. The length of the CDR3 is 18 residues. The V end lost 0 bases, the J end lost 4 bases, and 19 bases lay between the germline ends. The CDR3 DNA reads TGTGCCAGCAGTTACTCTCCCTTTGTGGCAGGTAATAATCAGCCCCAGCATTTT. Protein: CASSYSPFVAGNNQPQHF.

The sample holds one count of this clone. The chain joins TRBV9 to TRBJ2-1; D is ambiguous. Trimming took off 0 bases at V and 8 bases at J, with 3 bases between the two ends. The germline V gene encodes CDR1 SGDLS and CDR2 YYNGEE. The CDR3 extends over 11 amino acids. CDR3 sequence reads: CASSVAYEQFF. Written as DNA, the CDR3 is TGTGCCAGCAGCGTAGCCTATGAGCAGTTCTTC.

V and J are TRBV24-1 and TRBJ1-5; D remains ambiguous. The CDR3 is 18 amino acids. Trimming left V 9 bases short and J 0 bases short, with 23 bases between. CDR1 is KGHDR, CDR2 SFDVKD, per germline. CDR3 residues: CATYPRPRQTHSNQPQHF. The CDR3 DNA is TGTGCCACCTATCCCCGCCCAAGACAAACCCATAGCAATCAGCCCCAGCATTTT.

The chain carries TRBV18 and TRBJ2-3; 10 nucleotides line up with TRBD2. Per germline, CDR1 KGHSH and CDR2 LQKENI. The CDR3 runs 15 residues. Losses at the gene ends were 3 bases for V and 3 bases for J; bases not matched to a gene: 3. The CDR3 nucleotides read TGTGCCAGCTCACCGGGACTAGCGACTACAGATACGCAGTATTTT. Its protein is CASSPGLATTDTQYF.

This chain links TRBV29-1 with TRBJ1-4, with TRBD1 identical over 9 bases. Germline V CDR1 and CDR2: SQVTM, ANQGSEA. After removal of 2 bases from V and 9 bases from J, the junction contained 7 bases not matched to a gene. The CDR3 contains 14 residues. CDR3 coding DNA: TGCAGCGTTGAATCAGGGACAGGGTTTAAAAAACTGTTTTTT. Translated: CSVESGTGFKKLFF.

This chain connects TRBV5-1 to TRBJ2-7, with 14 bases lining up with TRBD2. Trimming removed 4 bases from V and 3 bases from J; junction bases left unmatched: 6. The CDR3 is 16 residues long. The germline CDR1 and CDR2 sequences are SGHRS and YFSETQ. CDR3 sequence: CASSPRLAGGVYEQYF. DNA of the CDR3: TGCGCCAGCAGCCCGCGACTAGCGGGAGGGGTCTACGAGCAGTACTTC.

The rearrangement joins TRBV5-1 to TRBJ2-7, with D perhaps matching TRBD2 (5 bases). Germline-derived CDR1 and CDR2 are SGHRS and YFSETQ. Trimming shortened V by 3 bases and J by 4 bases, and 17 bases separated the two germline ends. The CDR3 has 15 amino acids. CDR3 loop: CASSWTASRQYEQYF. The CDR3 bases are TGCGCCAGCAGCTGGACGGCTAGCCGCCAATACGAGCAGTACTTC.

This clone was recorded only once. V gene TRBV7-3 combines with J gene TRBJ2-2; 10 bases map to TRBD1. The CDR3 covers 15 residues. After removal of 2 bases from V and 6 bases from J, the junction contained 3 bases not matched to a gene. Germline loops: CDR1 SGHTA, CDR2 FQGTGA. This CDR3 is CASSLLGQGPGELFF. The CDR3 nucleotides read TGTGCCAGCAGCTTATTGGGACAGGGGCCCGGGGAGCTGTTTTTT.

The chain combines TRBV27 with TRBJ2-4; D might be TRBD2 (6 bases). The CDR3 has 13 amino acids. Germline V gene data show CDR1 as MNHEY and CDR2 as SMNVEV (reference sequence). The V gene lost 11 bases and the J gene lost 1 base, with 12 bases spanning the gap. CDR3 residues: CAAGGVAKNIQYF. The DNA for the CDR3 is TGTGCCGCCGGCGGGGTGGCCAAAAACATTCAGTACTTC.

The chain couples TRBV29-1 to TRBJ1-2, with D unclear. The CDR3 is 14 residues long. V gave up 4 bases and J gave up 3 bases, with 15 bases separating them. Germline V lookup: CDR1 SQVTM, CDR2 ANQGSEA. Here the CDR3 DNA reads TGCAGCGTTGGAGGGTTAGGAGGGTACTATGGCTACACCTTC. Encoded protein: CSVGGLGGYYGYTF.

The gene calls are TRBV7-9 and TRBJ2-3; 9 bases match TRBD2. Germline CDR1 and CDR2: SEHNR and FQNEAQ (reference sequence). This CDR3 spans 17 amino acids. The ends lost 4 bases at V and 2 bases at J; junction bases unmatched: 10. The CDR3 sequence is CASSSPFASGNTDTQYF. CDR3 in DNA: TGTGCCAGCAGCTCACCCTTTGCTAGCGGGAACACAGATACGCAGTATTTT.

This sequence joins TRBV19 and TRBJ1-1, with D perhaps TRBD1 (6 bases). The V and J ends lost 2 bases and 4 bases respectively, with 20 bases between them. In germline, CDR1 is LNHDA, CDR2 SQIVND (reference sequence). The CDR3 sequence is 17 residues long. This CDR3 reads CASSIYGGSGESTEAFF. The CDR3 DNA reads TGTGCCAGTAGTATATATGGCGGCTCAGGGGAGTCCACTGAAGCTTTCTTT.

V gene TRBV12-3 or TRBV12-4 combines with J gene TRBJ2-7, with D possibly matching TRBD2 (5 bases). V lost 3 bases and J lost 4, with 10 bases in between. CDR3 length: 13 amino acids. In DNA form, the CDR3 reads TGTGCCAGCAGTTTTGGACTGATGTACGAGCAGTACTTC. Protein sequence: CASSFGLMYEQYF.

The J gene is TRBJ2-2, the V gene TRBV5-4; 8 positions match TRBD2. CDR3 length: 14 amino acids. The trim removed 1 base at V and 6 bases at J, leaving 2 bases unmatched. The germline V gene encodes CDR1 SGHNT and CDR2 YYREEE (reference sequence). CDR3 in DNA: TGTGCCAGCAGCTTGCCCGGGAGGGCCGGGGAGCTGTTTTTT. Its translation: CASSLPGRAGELFF.

The V gene is TRBV19, the J gene TRBJ2-7, with D possibly being TRBD2 (5 bases). Germline lookup yields CDR1 LNHDA and CDR2 SQIVND (reference sequence). With 5 bases removed from V and 4 bases from J, the gap between germline ends came to 18 bases. The CDR3 length is 15 residues. As DNA, the CDR3 is TGTGCCAGTAGTCCCGACATCCTGGGGAGTTACGAGCAGTACTTC. Its protein product is CASSPDILGSYEQYF. Full variable domain (missing parts from reference TRBV19 and TRBJ2-7): DGGITQSPKYLFRKEGQNVTLSCEQNLNHDAMYWYRQDPGQGLRLIYYSQIVNDFQKGDIAEGYSVSREKKESFPLTVTSAQKNPTAFYLCASSPDILGSYEQYFGPGTRLTVT.

The chain recombines TRBV5-1 with TRBJ1-1; D is undetermined. V shed 4 bases and J shed 2 bases, with 9 bases lying between them. The CDR3 consists of 13 residues. Germline CDR1 reads SGHRS; CDR2 reads YFSETQ. The CDR3 bases are TGCGCCAGCAGCGAGTCACCCAACACTGAAGCTTTCTTT. The encoded protein is CASSESPNTEAFF.

The gene calls are TRBV6-2 or TRBV6-3 and TRBJ2-1; 8 bases fit TRBD2. The CDR3 runs to 14 residues. Looked up from germline, CDR1 is MNHEY and CDR2 is SVGEGT. V lost 7 bases, J lost 9 bases, and 11 bases stayed unmatched. The CDR3 protein is CASTPGGVPTEQFF. CDR3 in DNA: TGTGCCAGCACCCCGGGGGGGGTCCCTACTGAGCAGTTCTTC.

In DNA form, the CDR3 reads TGTGCCAGCAGTCCCCCTCGGGGGTCCGGGGAGCTGTTTTTT. This codes for CASSPPRGSGELFF. The rearrangement joins TRBV11-3 to TRBJ2-2, with D perhaps matching TRBD2 (6 bases). The germline gives CDR1 SGHNT, CDR2 YENEEA. This CDR3 contains 14 residues. V lost 6 bases and J lost 6, with 14 bases in between.

V is TRBV18 and J is TRBJ2-7; D is unresolved. Germline CDR1 is KGHSH and CDR2 is LQKENI. The ends were cut back, 5 bases at V and 0 bases at J, with 11 bases in the middle. CDR3 length equals 14 residues. The chain's CDR3 is CASSSTGYSYEQYF. The CDR3, as DNA: TGTGCCAGCTCATCAACGGGTTACTCCTACGAGCAGTACTTC.

The J gene is TRBJ2-3, the V gene TRBV6-2 or TRBV6-3; D might be TRBD1 (5 bases). The germline V and J ends were trimmed by 4 bases and 4 bases, with 27 bases remaining between them. Germline values: CDR1 MNHEY, CDR2 SVGEGT. This CDR3 comprises 19 residues. CDR3 sequence: CASSFYPSSTVLVPDTQYF. In DNA, the CDR3 is TGTGCCAGCAGTTTTTACCCCTCGTCGACAGTTCTTGTGCCAGATACGCAGTATTTT.

The chain links TRBV5-6 to TRBJ1-4; a weak D match, TRBD1 (5 bases). V dropped 4 bases and J dropped 5 bases, with 9 bases sitting between them. Germline V gene sequence: CDR1 SGHDT, CDR2 YYEEEE. The CDR3 spans 13 residues. CDR3 protein: CASSPRGNEKLFF. In DNA form, the CDR3 reads TGTGCCAGCAGCCCTCGGGGGAATGAAAAACTGTTTTTT.

The rearrangement links TRBV2 to TRBJ2-3; D is possibly TRBD1 (6 bases). The CDR3 runs to 13 residues. Germline V lookup: CDR1 SNHLY, CDR2 FYNNEI. The germline V and J ends were trimmed by 9 bases and 6 bases, with 16 bases remaining between them. The DNA for the CDR3 is TGTGCCAGATCCGGGACAAACGGGGATACGCAGTATTTT. It specifies CARSGTNGDTQYF.

The J gene is TRBJ2-1, the V gene TRBV6-2 or TRBV6-3; D is ambiguous. The CDR3 contains 11 residues. The germline V gene encodes CDR1 MNHEY and CDR2 SVGEGT. With 3 bases removed from V and 13 bases from J, the gap between germline ends came to 10 bases. CDR3 coding DNA: TGTGCCAGCAGTTATACTGCCGAACAGTTCTTC. This codes for CASSYTAEQFF.

CDR3 sequence (DNA): TGTGCCAGCTCACTTGGACAGGGGGGTTACGACACTGAAGCTTTCTTT. Amino acid sequence: CASSLGQGGYDTEAFF. This chain links TRBV18 with TRBJ1-1; 10 nucleotides align to TRBD1. The CDR3 sequence is 16 residues long. Per the germline V gene, CDR1 is KGHSH and CDR2 is LQKENI. Germline trimming cut 4 bases from V and 3 bases from J; bases unmatched to any gene: 8. The full variable domain, rest sourced from reference TRBV18 and TRBJ1-1, is NAGVMQNPRHLVRRRGQEARLRCSPMKGHSHVYWYRQLPEEGLKFMVYLQKENIIDESGMPKERFSAEFPKEGPSILRIQQVVRGDSAAYFCASSLGQGGYDTEAFFGQGTRLTVV.

The rearrangement uses TRBV11-2 and TRBJ2-3, with 9 bases matching TRBD2. J lost 5 bases, V lost 1 base, and 4 bases had no gene match. Per the germline V gene, CDR1 is SGHAT and CDR2 is FQNNGV. The CDR3 sequence is 15 residues long. The CDR3 sequence is CASSLGGRAVDTQYF. Written as DNA, the CDR3 is TGTGCCAGCAGCTTAGGCGGGAGGGCCGTAGATACGCAGTATTTT. Full variable domain (missing parts from reference TRBV11-2 and TRBJ2-3): EAGVAQSPRYKIIEKRQSVAFWCNPISGHATLYWYQQILGQGPKLLIQFQNNGVVDDSQLPKDRFSAERLKGVDSTLKIQPAKLEDSAVYLCASSLGGRAVDTQYFGPGTRLTVL.